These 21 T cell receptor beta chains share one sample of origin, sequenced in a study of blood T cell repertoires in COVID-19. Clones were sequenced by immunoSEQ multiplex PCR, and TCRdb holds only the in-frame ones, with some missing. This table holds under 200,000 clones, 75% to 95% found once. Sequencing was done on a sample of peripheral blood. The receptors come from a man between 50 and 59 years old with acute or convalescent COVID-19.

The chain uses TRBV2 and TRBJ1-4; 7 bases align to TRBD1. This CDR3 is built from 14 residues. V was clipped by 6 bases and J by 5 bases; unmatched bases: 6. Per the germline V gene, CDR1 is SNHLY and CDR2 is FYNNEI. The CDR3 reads CASRGQTLNEKLFF. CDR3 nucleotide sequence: TGTGCCAGCAGGGGACAGACATTGAATGAAAAACTGTTTTTT.

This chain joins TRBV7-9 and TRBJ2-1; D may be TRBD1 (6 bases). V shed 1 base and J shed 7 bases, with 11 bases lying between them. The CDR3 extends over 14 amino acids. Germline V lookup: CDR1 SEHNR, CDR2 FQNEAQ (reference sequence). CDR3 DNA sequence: TGTGCCAGCAGCTTAGTCACAGGGCAGAATGAGCAGTTCTTC. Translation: CASSLVTGQNEQFF.

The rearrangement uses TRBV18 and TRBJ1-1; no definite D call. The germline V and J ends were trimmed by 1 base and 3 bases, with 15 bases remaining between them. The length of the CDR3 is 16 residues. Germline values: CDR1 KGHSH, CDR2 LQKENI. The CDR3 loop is CASSPLFGKEDTEAFF. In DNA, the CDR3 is TGTGCCAGCTCACCACTTTTCGGGAAGGAGGACACTGAAGCTTTCTTT.

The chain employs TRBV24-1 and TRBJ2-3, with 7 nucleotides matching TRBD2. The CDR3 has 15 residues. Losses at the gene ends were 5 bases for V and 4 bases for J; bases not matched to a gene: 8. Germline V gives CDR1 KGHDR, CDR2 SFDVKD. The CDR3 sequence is CATSVDRGESDTQYF. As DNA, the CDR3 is TGTGCCACCAGTGTCGATCGGGGGGAGTCAGATACGCAGTATTTT.

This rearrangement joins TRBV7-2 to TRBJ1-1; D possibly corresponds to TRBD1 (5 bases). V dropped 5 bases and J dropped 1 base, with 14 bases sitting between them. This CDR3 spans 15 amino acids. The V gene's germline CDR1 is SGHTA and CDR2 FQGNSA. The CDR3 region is CASSERGRKNTEAFF. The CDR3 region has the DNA TGTGCCAGCAGCGAAAGGGGCAGAAAGAACACTGAAGCTTTCTTT.

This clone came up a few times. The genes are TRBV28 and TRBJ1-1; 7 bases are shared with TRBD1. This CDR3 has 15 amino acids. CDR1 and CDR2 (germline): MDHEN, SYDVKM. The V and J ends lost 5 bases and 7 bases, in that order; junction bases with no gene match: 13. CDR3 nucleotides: TGTGCCAGCAGTAGGAGTCAGGGGGTCACGGGTGAAGCTTTCTTT. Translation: CASSRSQGVTGEAFF.

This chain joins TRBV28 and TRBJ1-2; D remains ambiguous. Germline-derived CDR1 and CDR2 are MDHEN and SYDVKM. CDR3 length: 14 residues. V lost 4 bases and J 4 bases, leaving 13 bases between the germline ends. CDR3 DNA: TGTGCCAGCAGTTCCGCTTCCGACATCTATGGCTACACCTTC. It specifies CASSSASDIYGYTF.

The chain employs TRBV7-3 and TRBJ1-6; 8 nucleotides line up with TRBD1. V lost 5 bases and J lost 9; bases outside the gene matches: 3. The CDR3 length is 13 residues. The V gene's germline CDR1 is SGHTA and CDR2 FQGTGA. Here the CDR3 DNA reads TGTGCCAGCAGCACAGGGGGTAGTTCACCCCTCCACTTT. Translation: CASSTGGSSPLHF. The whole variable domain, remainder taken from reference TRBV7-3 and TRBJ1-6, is GAGVSQTPSNKVTEKGKYVELRCDPISGHTALYWYRQSLGQGPEFLIYFQGTGAADDSGLPNDRFFAVRPEGSVSTLKIQRTERGDSAVYLCASSTGGSSPLHFGNGTRLTVT.

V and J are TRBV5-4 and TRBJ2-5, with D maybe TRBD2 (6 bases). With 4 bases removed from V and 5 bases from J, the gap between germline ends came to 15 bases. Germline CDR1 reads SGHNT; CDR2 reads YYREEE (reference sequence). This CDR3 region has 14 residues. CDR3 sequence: CASSPRGWEETQYF. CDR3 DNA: TGTGCCAGCAGCCCCCGGGGGTGGGAGGAGACCCAGTACTTC.

CDR3 in DNA: TGTGCCAGAAGAGGGCGAAACGGGGGAGAACAGCCCCAGCATTTT. This encodes CARRGRNGGEQPQHF. V gene TRBV27 combines with J gene TRBJ1-5, with TRBD1 as a possible D gene (5 bases). Trimming removed 9 bases from V and 7 bases from J, with 22 bases in between. CDR3 length equals 15 residues. Per the germline V gene, CDR1 is MNHEY and CDR2 is SMNVEV (reference sequence).

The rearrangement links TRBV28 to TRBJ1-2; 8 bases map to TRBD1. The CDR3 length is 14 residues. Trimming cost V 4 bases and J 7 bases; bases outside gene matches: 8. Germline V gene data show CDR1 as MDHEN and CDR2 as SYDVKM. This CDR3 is CASSYPRQGFGYTF. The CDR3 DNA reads TGTGCCAGCAGTTACCCCAGACAGGGGTTTGGCTACACCTTC.

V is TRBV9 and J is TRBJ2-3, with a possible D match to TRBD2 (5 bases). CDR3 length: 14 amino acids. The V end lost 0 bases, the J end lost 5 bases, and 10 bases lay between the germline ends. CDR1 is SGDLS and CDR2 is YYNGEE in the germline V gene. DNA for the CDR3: TGTGCCAGCAGCGTAGTCCTAGCAGGAGATACGCAGTATTTT. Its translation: CASSVVLAGDTQYF.

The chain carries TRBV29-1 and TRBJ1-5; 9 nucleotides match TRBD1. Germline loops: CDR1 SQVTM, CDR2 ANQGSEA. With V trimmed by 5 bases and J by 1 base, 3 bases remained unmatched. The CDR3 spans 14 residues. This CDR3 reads CSVKQGASNQPQHF. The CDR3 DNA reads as TGCAGCGTTAAACAGGGGGCGAGCAATCAGCCCCAGCATTTT.

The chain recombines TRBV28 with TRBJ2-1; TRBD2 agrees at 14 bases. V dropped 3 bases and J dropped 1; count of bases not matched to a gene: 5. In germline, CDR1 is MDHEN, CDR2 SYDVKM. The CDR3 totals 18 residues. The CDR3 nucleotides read TGTGCCAGCAGTTTGGGACTAGCGGGAGTATGGTCCTACAATGAGCAGTTCTTC. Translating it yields CASSLGLAGVWSYNEQFF.

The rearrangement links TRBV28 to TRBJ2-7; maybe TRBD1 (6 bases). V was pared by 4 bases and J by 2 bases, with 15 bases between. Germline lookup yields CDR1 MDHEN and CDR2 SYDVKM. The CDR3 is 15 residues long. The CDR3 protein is CASSSPGHQPYEQYF. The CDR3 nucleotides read TGTGCCAGCAGTTCCCCGGGACACCAACCCTACGAGCAGTACTTC. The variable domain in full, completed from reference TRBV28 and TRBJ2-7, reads DVKVTQSSRYLVKRTGEKVFLECVQDMDHENMFWYRQDPGLGLRLIYFSYDVKMKEKGDIPEGYSVSREKKERFSLILESASTNQTSMYLCASSSPGHQPYEQYFGPGTRLTVT.

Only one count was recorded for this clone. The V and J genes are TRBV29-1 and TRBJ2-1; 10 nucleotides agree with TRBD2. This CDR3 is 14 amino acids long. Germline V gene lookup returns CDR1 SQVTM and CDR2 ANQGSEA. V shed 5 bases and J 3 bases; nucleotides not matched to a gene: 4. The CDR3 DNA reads TGCAGCGTTCTGCTAGCGGGGGTCTACAATGAGCAGTTCTTC. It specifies CSVLLAGVYNEQFF.

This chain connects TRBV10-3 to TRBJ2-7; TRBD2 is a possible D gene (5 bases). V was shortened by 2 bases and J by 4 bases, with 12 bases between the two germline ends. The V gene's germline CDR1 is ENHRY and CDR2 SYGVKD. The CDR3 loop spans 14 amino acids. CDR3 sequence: CAISEEGAIYEQYV. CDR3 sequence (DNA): TGTGCCATCAGTGAGGAGGGAGCAATATACGAGCAGTACGTC.

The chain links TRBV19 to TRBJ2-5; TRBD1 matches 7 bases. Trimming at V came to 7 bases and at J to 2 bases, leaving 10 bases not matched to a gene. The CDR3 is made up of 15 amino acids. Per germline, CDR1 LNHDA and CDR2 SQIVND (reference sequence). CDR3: CASTSASGGQETQYF. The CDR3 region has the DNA TGTGCCAGTACCTCCGCCTCAGGGGGACAAGAGACCCAGTACTTC.

CDR3 in DNA: TGTGCCAGCAGTTTCTCGAATGGAGTGCCGGGCACCGGGGAGCTGTTTTTT. Translating it yields CASSFSNGVPGTGELFF. This sequence joins TRBV7-8 and TRBJ2-2; D unclear. CDR3 length equals 17 residues. The V and J ends lost 6 bases and 4 bases respectively, with 21 bases between them. The germline V gene has CDR1 SGHVS and CDR2 FQNEAQ.

The CDR3 DNA reads as TGTGCCAGCTCACCACAGGAGGACCTCACCGGGGAGCTGTTTTTT. This codes for CASSPQEDLTGELFF. V usage is TRBV18 and J usage is TRBJ2-2, with D possibly being TRBD2 (5 bases). The V and J ends lost 1 base and 4 bases respectively, with 10 bases between them. The CDR3 contains 15 residues. The germline V gene has CDR1 KGHSH and CDR2 LQKENI. The full variable domain, completed using reference TRBV18 and TRBJ2-2, is NAGVMQNPRHLVRRRGQEARLRCSPMKGHSHVYWYRQLPEEGLKFMVYLQKENIIDESGMPKERFSAEFPKEGPSILRIQQVVRGDSAAYFCASSPQEDLTGELFFGEGSRLTVL.

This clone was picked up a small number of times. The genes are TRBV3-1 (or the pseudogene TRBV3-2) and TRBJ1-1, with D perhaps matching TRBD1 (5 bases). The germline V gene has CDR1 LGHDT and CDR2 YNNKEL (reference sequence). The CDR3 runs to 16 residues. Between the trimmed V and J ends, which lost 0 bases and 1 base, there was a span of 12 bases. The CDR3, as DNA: TGTGCCAGCAGCCAAGACTTTGAGACAGAGAACACTGAAGCTTTCTTT. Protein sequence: CASSQDFETENTEAFF.